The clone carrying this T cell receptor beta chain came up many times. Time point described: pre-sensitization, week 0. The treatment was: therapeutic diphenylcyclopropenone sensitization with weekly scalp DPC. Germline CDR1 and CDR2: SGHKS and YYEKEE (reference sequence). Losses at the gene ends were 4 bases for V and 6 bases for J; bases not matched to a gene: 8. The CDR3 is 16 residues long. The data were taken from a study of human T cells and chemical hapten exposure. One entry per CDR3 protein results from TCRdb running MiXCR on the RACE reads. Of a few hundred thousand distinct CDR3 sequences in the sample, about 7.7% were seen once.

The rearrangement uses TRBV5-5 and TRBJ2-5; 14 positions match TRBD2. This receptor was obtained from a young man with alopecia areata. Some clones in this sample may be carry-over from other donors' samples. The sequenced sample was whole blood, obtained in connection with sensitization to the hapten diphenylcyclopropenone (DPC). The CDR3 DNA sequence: TGTGCCAGCAGCACCTGGACTAGCGGGGGGCAGAAGACCCAGTACTTC. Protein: CASSTWTSGGQKTQYF. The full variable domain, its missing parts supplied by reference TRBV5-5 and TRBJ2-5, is DAGVTQSPTHLIKTRGQQVTLRCSPISGHKSVSWYQQVLGQGPQFIFQYYEKEERGRGNFPDRFSARQFPNYSSELNVNALLLGDSALYLCASSTWTSGGQKTQYFGPGTRLLVL.